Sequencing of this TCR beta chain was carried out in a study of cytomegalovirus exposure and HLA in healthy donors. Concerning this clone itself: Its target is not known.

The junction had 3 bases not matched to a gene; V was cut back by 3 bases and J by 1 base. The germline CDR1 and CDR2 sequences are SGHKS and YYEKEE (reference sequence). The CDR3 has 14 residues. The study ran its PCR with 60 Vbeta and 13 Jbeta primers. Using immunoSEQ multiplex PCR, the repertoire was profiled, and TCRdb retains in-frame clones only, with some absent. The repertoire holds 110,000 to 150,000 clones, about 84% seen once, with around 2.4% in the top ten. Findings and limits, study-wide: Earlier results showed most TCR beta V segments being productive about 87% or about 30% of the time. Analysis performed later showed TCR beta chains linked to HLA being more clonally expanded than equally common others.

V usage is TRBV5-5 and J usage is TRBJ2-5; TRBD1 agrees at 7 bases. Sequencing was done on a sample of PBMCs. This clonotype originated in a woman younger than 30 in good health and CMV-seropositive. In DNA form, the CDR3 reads TGTGCCAGCAGCTCCACAGGGGTCCAAGAGACCCAGTACTTC. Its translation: CASSSTGVQETQYF.